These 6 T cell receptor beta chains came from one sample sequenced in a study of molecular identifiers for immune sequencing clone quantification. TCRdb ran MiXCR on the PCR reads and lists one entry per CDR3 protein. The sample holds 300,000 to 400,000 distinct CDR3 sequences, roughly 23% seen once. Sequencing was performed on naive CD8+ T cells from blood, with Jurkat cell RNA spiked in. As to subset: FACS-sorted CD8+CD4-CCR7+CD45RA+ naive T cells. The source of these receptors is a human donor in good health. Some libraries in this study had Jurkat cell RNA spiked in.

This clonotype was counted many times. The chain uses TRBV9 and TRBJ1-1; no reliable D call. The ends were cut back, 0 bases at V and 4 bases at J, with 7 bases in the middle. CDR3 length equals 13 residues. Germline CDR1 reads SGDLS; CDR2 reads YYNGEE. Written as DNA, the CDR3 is TGTGCCAGCAGCGTAGGATTCGGCACTGAAGCTTTCTTT. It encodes CASSVGFGTEAFF.

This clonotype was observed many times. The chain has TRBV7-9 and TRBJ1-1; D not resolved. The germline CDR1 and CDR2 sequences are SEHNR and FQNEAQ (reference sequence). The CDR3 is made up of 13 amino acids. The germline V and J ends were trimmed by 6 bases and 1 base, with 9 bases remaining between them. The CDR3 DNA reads TGTGCCAGCAGTTCCGACGGGAACACTGAAGCTTTCTTT. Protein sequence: CASSSDGNTEAFF.

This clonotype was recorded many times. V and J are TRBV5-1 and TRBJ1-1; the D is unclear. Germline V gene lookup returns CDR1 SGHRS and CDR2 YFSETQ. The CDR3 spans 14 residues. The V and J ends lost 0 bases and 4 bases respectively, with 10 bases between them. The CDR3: CASSLASGFTEAFF. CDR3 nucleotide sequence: TGCGCCAGCAGCTTGGCCTCAGGTTTCACTGAAGCTTTCTTT.

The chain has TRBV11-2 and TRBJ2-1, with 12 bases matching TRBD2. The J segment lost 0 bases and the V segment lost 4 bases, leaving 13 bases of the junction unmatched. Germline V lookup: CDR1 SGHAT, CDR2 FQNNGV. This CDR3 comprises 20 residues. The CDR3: CASSYRLAGALTSSYNEQFF. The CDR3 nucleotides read TGTGCCAGCAGCTACAGACTAGCGGGGGCCCTCACCAGCTCCTACAATGAGCAGTTCTTC.

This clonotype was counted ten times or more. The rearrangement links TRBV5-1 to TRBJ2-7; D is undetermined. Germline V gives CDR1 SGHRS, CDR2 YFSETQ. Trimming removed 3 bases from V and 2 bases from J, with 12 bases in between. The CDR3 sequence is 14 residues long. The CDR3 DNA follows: TGCGCCAGCAGCTCGGGCAACTACCCCTACGAGCAGTACTTC. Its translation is CASSSGNYPYEQYF.

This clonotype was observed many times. The CDR3 loop reads CASSLDTPADTQYF. For the CDR3, the DNA is TGTGCCAGCAGCTTAGACACCCCCGCAGATACGCAGTATTTT. The genes are TRBV7-6 and TRBJ2-3, with D unresolved. The V end lost 1 base, the J end lost 4 bases, and 9 bases lay between the germline ends. This CDR3 comprises 14 residues. Germline V gene lookup returns CDR1 SGHVS and CDR2 FNYEAQ.